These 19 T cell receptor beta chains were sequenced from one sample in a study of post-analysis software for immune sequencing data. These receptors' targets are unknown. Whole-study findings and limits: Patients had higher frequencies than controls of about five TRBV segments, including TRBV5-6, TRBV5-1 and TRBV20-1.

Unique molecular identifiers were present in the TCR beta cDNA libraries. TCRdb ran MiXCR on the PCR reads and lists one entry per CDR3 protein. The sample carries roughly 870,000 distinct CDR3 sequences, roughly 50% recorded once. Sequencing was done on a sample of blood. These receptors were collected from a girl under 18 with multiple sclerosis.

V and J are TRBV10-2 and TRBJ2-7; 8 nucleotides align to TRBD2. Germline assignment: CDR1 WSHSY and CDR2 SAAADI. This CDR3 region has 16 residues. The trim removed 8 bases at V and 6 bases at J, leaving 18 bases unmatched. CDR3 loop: CASDPGIAGRGLEQYF. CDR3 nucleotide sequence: TGCGCCAGCGACCCTGGTATAGCGGGGAGGGGACTCGAGCAGTACTTC.

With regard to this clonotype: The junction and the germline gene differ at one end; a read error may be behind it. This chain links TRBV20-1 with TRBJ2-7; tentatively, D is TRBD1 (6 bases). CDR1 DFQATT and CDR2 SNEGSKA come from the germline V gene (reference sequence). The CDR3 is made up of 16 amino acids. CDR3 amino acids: CSATYTDRRNYYEQYF. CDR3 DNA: TGCAGCGCTACTTATACTGACAGGCGGAATTACTACGAGCAGTACTTC.

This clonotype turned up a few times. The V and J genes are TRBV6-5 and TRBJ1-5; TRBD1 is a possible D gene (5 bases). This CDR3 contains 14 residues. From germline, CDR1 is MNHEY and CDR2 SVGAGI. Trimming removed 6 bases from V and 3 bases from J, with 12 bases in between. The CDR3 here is CASRGRGHNQPQHF. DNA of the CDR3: TGTGCCAGCAGGGGACGGGGTCACAATCAGCCCCAGCATTTT.

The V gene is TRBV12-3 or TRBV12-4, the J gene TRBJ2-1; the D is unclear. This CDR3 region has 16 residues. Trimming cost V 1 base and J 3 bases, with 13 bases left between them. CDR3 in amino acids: CASSLGSKSGYNEQFF. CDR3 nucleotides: TGTGCCAGCAGTTTAGGGAGCAAATCAGGCTACAATGAGCAGTTCTTC.

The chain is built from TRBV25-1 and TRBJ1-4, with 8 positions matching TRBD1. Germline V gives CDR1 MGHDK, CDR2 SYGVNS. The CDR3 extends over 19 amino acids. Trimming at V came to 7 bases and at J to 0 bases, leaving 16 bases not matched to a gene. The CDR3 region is CASTLTGGPKNSTNEKLFF. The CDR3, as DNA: TGTGCCAGCACTCTCACAGGGGGTCCCAAAAATTCAACTAATGAAAAACTGTTTTTT.

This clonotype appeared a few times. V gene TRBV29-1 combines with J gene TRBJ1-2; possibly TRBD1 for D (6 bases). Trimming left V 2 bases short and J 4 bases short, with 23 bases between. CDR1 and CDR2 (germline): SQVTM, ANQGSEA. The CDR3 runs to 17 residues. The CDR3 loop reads CSVEIPRGGQQGYGYTF. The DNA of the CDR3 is TGCAGCGTTGAAATCCCCCGCGGGGGGCAGCAAGGCTATGGCTACACCTTC.

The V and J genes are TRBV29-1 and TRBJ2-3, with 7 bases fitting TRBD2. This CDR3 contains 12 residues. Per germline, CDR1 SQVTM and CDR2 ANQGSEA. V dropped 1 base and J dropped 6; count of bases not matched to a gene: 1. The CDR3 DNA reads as TGCAGCGTTGAAGGGGGAGGGGATACGCAGTATTTT. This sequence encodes CSVEGGGDTQYF.

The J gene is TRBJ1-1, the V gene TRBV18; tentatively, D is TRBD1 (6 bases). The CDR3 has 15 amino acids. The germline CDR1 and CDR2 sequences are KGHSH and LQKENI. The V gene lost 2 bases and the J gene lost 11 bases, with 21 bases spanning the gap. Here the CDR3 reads CASSPTSGTQNGAFF. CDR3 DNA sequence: TGTGCCAGCTCACCAACCTCCGGGACACAAAACGGGGCTTTCTTT.

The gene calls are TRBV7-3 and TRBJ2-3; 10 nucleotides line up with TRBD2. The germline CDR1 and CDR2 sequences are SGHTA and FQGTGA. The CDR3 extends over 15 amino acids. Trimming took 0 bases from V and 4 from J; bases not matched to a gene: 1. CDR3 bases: TGTGCCAGCAGCTTAACCGGGACTAGCGCAGATACGCAGTATTTT. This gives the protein CASSLTGTSADTQYF.

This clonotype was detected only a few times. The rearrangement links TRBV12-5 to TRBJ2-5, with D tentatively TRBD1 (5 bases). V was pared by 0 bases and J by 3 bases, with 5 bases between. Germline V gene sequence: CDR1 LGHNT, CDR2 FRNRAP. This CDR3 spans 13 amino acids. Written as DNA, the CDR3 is TGTGCTAGTGGTTTGGTACAGGAAGAGACCCAGTACTTC. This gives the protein CASGLVQEETQYF.

Written as DNA, the CDR3 is TGCGCCAGCAGCTTGGATTCCCGGGACAGGGCGAATGCTTTCTTT. It is translated as CASSLDSRDRANAFF. The chain uses TRBV5-1 and TRBJ1-1; 9 nucleotides match TRBD1. The J segment lost 11 bases and the V segment lost 0 bases, leaving 11 bases of the junction unmatched. This CDR3 is 15 amino acids long. Germline V CDR1 and CDR2: SGHRS, YFSETQ.

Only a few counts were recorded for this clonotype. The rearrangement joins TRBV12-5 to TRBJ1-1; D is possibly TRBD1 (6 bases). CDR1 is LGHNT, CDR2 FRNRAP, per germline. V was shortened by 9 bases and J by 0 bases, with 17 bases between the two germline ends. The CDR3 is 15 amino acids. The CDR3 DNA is TGTGCTAGCCGCCACAGGGACTACTTGAACACTGAAGCTTTCTTT. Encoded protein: CASRHRDYLNTEAFF.

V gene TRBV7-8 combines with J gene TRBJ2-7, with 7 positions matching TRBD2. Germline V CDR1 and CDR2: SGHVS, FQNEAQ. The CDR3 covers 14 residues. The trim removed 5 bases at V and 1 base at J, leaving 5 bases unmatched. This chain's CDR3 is CASSGDGRSYEQYF. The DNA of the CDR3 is TGTGCCAGCAGCGGGGACGGGAGGTCCTACGAGCAGTACTTC.

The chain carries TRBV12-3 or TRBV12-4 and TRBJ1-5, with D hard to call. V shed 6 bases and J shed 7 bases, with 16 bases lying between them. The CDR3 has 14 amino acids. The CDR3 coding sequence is TGTGCCAGCAGAGACGGGCCATCCGGCCAGCCCCAGCATTTT. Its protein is CASRDGPSGQPQHF.

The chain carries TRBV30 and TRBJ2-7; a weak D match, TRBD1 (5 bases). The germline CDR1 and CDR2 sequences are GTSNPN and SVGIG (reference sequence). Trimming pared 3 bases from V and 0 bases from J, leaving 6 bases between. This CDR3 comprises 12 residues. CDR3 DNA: TGTGCCTGGAGCAGGGACTCCTACGAGCAGTACTTC. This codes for CAWSRDSYEQYF. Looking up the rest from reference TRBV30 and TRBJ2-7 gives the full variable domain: SQTIHQWPATLVQPVGSPLSLECTVEGTSNPNLYWYRQAAGRGLQLLFYSVGIGQISSEVPQNLSASRPQDRQFILSSKKLLLSDSGFYLCAWSRDSYEQYFGPGTRLTVT.

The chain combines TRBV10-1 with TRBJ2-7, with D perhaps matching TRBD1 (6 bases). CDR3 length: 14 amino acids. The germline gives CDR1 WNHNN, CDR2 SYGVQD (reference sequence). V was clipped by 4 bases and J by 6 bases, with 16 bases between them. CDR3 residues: CASSGGTSFSEQYF. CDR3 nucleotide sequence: TGCGCCAGCAGTGGGGGGACATCATTCTCCGAGCAGTACTTC.

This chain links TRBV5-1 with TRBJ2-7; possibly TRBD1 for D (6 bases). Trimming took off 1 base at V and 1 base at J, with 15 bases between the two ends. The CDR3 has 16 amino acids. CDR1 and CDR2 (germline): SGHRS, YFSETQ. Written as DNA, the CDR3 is TGCGCCAGCAGCTTGAAGGGACAAGTAAAATCCTACGAGCAGTACTTC. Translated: CASSLKGQVKSYEQYF.

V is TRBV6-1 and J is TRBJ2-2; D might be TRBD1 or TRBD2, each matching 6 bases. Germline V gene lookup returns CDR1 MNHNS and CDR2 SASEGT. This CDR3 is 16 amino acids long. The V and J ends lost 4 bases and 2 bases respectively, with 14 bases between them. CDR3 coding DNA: TGTGCCAGCAGTGTATTAAGGGGGGCAAACACCGGGGAGCTGTTTTTT. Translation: CASSVLRGANTGELFF.

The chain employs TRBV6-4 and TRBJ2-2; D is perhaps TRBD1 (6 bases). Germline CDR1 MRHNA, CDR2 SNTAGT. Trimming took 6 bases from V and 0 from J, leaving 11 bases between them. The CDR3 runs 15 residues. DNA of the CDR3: TGTGCCAGCAGCCCCAGGGGCGCGAACACCGGGGAGCTGTTTTTT. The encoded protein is CASSPRGANTGELFF.